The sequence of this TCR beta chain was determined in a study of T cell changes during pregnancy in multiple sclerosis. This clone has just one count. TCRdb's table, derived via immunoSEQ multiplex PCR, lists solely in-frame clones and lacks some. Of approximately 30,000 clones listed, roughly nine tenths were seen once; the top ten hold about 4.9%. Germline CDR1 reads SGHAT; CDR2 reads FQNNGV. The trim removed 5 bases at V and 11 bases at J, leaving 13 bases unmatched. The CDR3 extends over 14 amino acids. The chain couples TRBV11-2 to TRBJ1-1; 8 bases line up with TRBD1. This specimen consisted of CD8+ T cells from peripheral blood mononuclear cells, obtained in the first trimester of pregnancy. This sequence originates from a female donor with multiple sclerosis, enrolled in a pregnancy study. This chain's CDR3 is CASSPETGGLRAFF. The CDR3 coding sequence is TGTGCCAGCAGCCCAGAAACAGGGGGTCTACGGGCTTTCTTT.